A single count supports the clone carrying this TCR beta chain. Its specificity is unknown. Data came from immunoSEQ multiplex PCR; TCRdb stores just in-frame clones and leaves some out. The sample holds 1.4 million to 1.5 million clones, about 96% seen once. The sample originates from a study of shared clonotypes between healthy human individuals. The overall study: Each donor's CD8 memory used one plate, CD8 naive two, each CD4 subset three. Study-level points and caveats: Non-shared clonotypes were found to have lower generation probabilities than the clonotypes that were shared by all four of the sorted-subset donors.

Naive CD45RA+ and memory CD45RA-negative subsets were split from CD4+ cells. The germline gives CDR1 SGHTA, CDR2 FQGTGA. V lost 4 bases to trimming and J lost 2 bases, with 15 bases between them. The CDR3 consists of 16 residues. The TCR comes from a man younger than 45 in good health. Sample: naive CD4+ T cells sorted from blood. As to subset: CD45RA+ positively selected. The chain has TRBV7-3 and TRBJ1-3, with a tentative D call TRBD1 (5 bases). CDR3 sequence reads: CASSSSPGQPGNTIYF. The CDR3 DNA sequence: TGTGCCAGCAGCTCCTCCCCGGGGCAGCCTGGAAACACCATATATTTT.